This T cell receptor beta chain came from a study of CD4 and CD8 cells across lung adenocarcinoma regions. This clonotype occurred many times. Samples came from patients with localized non-small cell lung adenocarcinoma. The CDR3 sequence is 14 residues long. Germline V gene data show CDR1 as MNHNS and CDR2 as SASEGT. TCRdb analysed the PCR reads with MiXCR anew, one entry per CDR3 protein. The sample carries more than 9,500 distinct CDR3 sequences, about half recorded once. This sequence originates from a male donor with lung adenocarcinoma. The CD4 and CD8 labels of this study may be unreliable. Sequences were obtained from CD8+ T cells from the margin of a lung tumor. V gene TRBV6-1 combines with J gene TRBJ2-5; TRBD1 matches 9 bases. The last part of the DNA fits TRBJ2-1 better; the J call may be wrong. The CDR3 is CASRLQGAKETQFF. In nucleotides, the CDR3 is TGTGCCAGCAGACTACAGGGGGCCAAAGAGACCCAGTTCTTC.